This TCR beta chain was found in a study of cytomegalovirus exposure and HLA in healthy donors. Turning to the study itself: Prior work identified around 120 million unique TCR beta sequences in 150 million to 200 million T cells. Study conclusions and caveats: As a later analysis showed, several of the most significant clusters appeared to be linked to common viral pathogens. In a later analysis, productive TCRs from donors in an Asian-associated ancestry cluster reportedly carried fewer N-insertions than the cohort mean. Rarity held for most TCR sequences, but there were some public TCRs that occurred in many donors.

With regard to this clone: Its target is unknown. At the DNA level, this CDR3 is encoded by other sequences in the same sample as well.

The CDR3 is made up of 13 amino acids. The germline gives CDR1 SGHNT, CDR2 YYREEE (reference sequence). The ends were cut back, 0 bases at V and 5 bases at J, with 5 bases in the middle. Primers for the PCR totalled 60 Vbeta and 13 Jbeta. TCRdb's table, derived via immunoSEQ multiplex PCR, lists solely in-frame clones and lacks some. Of about 140,000 clones in the sample, less than 90% were seen once. The TCR originated in a boy between 2 and 10 years old in good health and CMV-seronegative. This chain connects TRBV5-4 to TRBJ2-2; D unresolved. Sequenced: PBMCs. The CDR3 coding sequence is TGTGCCAGCAGCTTGGGGCAGACCGGGGAGCTGTTTTTT. Protein product: CASSLGQTGELFF.